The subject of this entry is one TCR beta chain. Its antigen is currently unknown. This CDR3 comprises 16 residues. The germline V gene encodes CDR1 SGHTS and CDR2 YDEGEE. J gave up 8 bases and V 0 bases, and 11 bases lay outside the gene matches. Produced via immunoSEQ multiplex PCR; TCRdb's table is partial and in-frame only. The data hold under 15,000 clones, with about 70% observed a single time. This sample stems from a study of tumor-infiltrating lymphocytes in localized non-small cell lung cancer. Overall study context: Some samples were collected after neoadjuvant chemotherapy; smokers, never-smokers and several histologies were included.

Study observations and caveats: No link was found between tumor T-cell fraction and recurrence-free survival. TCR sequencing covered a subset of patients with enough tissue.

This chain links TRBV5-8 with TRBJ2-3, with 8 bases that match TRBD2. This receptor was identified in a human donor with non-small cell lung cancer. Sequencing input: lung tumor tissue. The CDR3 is CASSLGLAAGRGTQYF. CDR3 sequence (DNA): TGTGCCAGCAGCTTGGGCCTAGCGGCCGGGAGGGGTACGCAGTATTTT. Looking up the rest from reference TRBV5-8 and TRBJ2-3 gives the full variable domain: EAGVTQSPTHLIKTRGQQATLRCSPISGHTSVYWYQQALGLGLQFLLWYDEGEERNRGNFPPRFSGRQFPNYSSELNVNALELEDSALYLCASSLGLAAGRGTQYFGPGTRLTVL.